This TCR beta chain was identified during a study of blood T cell repertoires in COVID-19. Overall study: Both acute and convalescent COVID-19 samples were obtained from the United States, Italy and Spain. PBMCs, B-cell-depleted T cells, or T cells provided the cDNA or gDNA that made up the material.

The CDR3 sequence is 15 residues long. V dropped 2 bases and J dropped 5; count of bases not matched to a gene: 6. Germline assignment: CDR1 SGDLS and CDR2 YYNGEE. In the authors' methods: Amplification of reference gene primers was used by the study to estimate nucleated cell counts. TCRdb's copy holds only in-frame clones and misses some; the assay was immunoSEQ multiplex PCR. That table gives V, J and clone size, and the DNA gave D and trimming. The top ten hold approximately 11% of the sample, which has about 270,000 clones, over 75% seen once. Sequencing used peripheral blood. The sequence was obtained from a woman aged 70-85 years with acute or convalescent COVID-19. V and J are TRBV9 and TRBJ2-5; TRBD2 matches 10 bases. CDR3 sequence: CASSVSGGAYETQYF. In DNA form, the CDR3 reads TGTGCCAGCAGCGTCAGCGGGGGGGCCTATGAGACCCAGTACTTC.